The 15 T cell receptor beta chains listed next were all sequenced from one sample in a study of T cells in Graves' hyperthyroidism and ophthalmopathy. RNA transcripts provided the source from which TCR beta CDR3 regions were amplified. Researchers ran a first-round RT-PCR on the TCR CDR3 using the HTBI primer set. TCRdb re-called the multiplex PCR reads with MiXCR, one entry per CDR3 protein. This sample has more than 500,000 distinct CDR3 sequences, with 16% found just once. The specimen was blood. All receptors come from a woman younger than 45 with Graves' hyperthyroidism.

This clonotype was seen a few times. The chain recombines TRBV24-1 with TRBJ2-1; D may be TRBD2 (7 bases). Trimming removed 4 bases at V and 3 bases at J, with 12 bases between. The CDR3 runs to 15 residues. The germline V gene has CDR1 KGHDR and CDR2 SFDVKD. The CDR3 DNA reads TGTGCCACCAGTGACACGGGGGGCCTCTACAATGAGCAGTTCTTC. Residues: CATSDTGGLYNEQFF.

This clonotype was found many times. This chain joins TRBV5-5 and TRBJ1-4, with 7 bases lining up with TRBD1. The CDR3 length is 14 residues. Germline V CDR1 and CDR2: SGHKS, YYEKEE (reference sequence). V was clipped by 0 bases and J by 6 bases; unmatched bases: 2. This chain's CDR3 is CASSLAGTDEKLFF. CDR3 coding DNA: TGTGCCAGCAGCTTGGCCGGGACAGATGAAAAACTGTTTTTT.

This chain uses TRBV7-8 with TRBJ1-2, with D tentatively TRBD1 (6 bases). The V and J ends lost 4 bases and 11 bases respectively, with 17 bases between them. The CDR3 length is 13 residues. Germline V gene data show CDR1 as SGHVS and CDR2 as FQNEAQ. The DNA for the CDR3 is TGTGCCAGCAGCTCAGGAGGACAGATGTTTTACACCTTC. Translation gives CASSSGGQMFYTF.

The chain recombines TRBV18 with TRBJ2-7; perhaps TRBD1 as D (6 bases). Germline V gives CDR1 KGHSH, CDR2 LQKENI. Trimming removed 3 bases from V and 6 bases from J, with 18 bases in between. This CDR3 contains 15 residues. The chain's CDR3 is CASSPYGTTTVEQYF. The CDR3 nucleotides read TGTGCCAGCTCACCCTACGGGACAACCACGGTCGAGCAGTACTTC.

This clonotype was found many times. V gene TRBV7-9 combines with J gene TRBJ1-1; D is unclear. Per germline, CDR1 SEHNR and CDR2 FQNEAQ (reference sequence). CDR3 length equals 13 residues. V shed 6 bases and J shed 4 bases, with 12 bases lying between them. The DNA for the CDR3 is TGTGCCAGCAGACAAAACGTGGGCACTGAAGCTTTCTTT. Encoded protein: CASRQNVGTEAFF. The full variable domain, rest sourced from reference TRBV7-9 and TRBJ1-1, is DTGVSQNPRHKITKRGQNVTFRCDPISEHNRLYWYRQTLGQGPEFLTYFQNEAQLEKSRLLSDRFSAERPKGSFSTLEIQRTEQGDSAMYLCASRQNVGTEAFFGQGTRLTVV.

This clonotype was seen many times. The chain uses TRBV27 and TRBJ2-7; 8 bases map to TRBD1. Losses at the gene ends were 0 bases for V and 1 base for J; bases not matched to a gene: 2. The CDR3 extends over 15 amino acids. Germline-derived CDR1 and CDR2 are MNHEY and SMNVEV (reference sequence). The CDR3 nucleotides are TGTGCCAGCAGTTTATCCGGACAGGGATCCTACGAGCAGTACTTC. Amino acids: CASSLSGQGSYEQYF.

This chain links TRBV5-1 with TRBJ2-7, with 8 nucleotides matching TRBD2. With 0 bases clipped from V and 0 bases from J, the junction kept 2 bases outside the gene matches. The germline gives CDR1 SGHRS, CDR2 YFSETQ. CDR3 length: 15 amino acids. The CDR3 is CASSLALAGSYEQYF. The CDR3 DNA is TGCGCCAGCAGCTTGGCCCTAGCGGGCTCCTACGAGCAGTACTTC.

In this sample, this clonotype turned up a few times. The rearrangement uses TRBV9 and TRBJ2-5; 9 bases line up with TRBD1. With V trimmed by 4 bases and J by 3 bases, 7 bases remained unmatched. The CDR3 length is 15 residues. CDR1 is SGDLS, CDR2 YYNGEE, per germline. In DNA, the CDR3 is TGTGCCAGCAGCATAGGGACAGGGAGAAAAGAGACCCAGTACTTC. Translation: CASSIGTGRKETQYF.

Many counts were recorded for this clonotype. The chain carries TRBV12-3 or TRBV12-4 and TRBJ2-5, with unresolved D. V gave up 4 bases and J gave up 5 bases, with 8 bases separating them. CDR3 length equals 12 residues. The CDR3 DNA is TGTGCCAGCAGTTCCCCGTTGGAGACCCAGTACTTC. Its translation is CASSSPLETQYF.

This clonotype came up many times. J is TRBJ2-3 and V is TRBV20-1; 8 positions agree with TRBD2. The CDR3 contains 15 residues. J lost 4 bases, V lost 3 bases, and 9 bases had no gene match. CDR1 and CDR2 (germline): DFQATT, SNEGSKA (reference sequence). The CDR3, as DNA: TGCAGTGCTAGTTTGAGCGGGAGTACGGCAGATACGCAGTATTTT. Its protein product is CSASLSGSTADTQYF.

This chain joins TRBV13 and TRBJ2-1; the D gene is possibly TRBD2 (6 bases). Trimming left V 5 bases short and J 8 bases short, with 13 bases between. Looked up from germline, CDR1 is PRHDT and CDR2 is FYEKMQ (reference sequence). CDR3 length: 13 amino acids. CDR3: CASSPGLLHEQFF. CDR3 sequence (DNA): TGTGCCAGCAGCCCGGGACTGCTGCATGAGCAGTTCTTC.

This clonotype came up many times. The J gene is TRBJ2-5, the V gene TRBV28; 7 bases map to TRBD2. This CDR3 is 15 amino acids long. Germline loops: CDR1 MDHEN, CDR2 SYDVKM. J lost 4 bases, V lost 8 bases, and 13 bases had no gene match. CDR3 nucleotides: TGTGCCAGCGCCCCTGGGGGGAGGGGCCCAGAGACCCAGTACTTC. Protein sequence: CASAPGGRGPETQYF.

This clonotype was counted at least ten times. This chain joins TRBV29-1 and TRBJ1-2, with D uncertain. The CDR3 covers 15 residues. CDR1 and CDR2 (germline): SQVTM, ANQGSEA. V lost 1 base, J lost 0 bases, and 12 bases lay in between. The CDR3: CSVEGGELANYGYTF. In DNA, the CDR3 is TGCAGCGTTGAAGGCGGGGAGTTAGCTAACTATGGCTACACCTTC. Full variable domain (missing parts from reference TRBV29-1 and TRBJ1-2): SAVISQKPSRDICQRGTSLTIQCQVDSQVTMMFWYRQQPGQSLTLIATANQGSEATYESGFVIDKFPISRPNLTFSTLTVSNMSPEDSSIYLCSVEGGELANYGYTFGSGTRLTVV.

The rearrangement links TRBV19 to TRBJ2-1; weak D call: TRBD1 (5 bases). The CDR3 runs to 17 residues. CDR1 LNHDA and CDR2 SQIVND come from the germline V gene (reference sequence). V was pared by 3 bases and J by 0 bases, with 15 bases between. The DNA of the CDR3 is TGTGCCAGTAGTATTCCTCGACAGACGAGCTCCTACAATGAGCAGTTCTTC. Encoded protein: CASSIPRQTSSYNEQFF.

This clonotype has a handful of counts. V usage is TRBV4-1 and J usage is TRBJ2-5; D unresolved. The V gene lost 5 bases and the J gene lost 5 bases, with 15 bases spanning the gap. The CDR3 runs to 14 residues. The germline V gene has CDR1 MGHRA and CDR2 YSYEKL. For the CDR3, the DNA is TGCGCCAGCAGCTCCACCCTCGGACGGGAGACCCAGTACTTC. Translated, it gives CASSSTLGRETQYF.